This T cell receptor (beta chain) was obtained from a study of T cell responses to AZD1222 COVID-19 vaccine. Turning to this clone: Its antigen is still unknown.

The CDR3 is 21 residues long. Germline loops: CDR1 MGHRA, CDR2 YSYEKL. With 0 bases removed from V and 0 bases from J, the gap between germline ends came to 25 bases. Broader study findings: In a largely white British group with more females than males, clonal diversity was possibly underestimated. Baseline serology detected seropositivity in only 5 to 7 AZD1222 recipients. Vaccine-associated CD4 TCRs ranged over spike, dominating at 160-218 and 743-854.

Assay: immunoSEQ multiplex PCR; the TCRdb copy retains only in-frame clones and omits some. The repertoire holds around 69,000 clones, 80% to 85% seen once, with about 7% in the top ten. The sequence was obtained from an adult in good health. The chain employs TRBV4-1 and TRBJ2-3; tentative D call: TRBD1 (5 bases). The specimen was peripheral blood, collected on day 0 of AZD1222 vaccination. The CDR3 region has the DNA TGCGCCAGCAGCCAAGACAGGGCCGCACTGCGTGACTCCCTTAGCACAGATACGCAGTATTTT. Its translation is CASSQDRAALRDSLSTDTQYF.